This TCR beta chain originates from a study of T cell responses to AZD1222 COVID-19 vaccine. Remarks on this clone: What it binds is unknown.

TCRdb's table, derived via immunoSEQ multiplex PCR, lists solely in-frame clones and lacks some. The repertoire consists of about 130,000 clones, with approximately 90% occurring once and the leading ten covering about 7%. Trimming removed 9 bases at V and 8 bases at J, with 16 bases between. Germline CDR1 reads LNHDA; CDR2 reads SQIVND (reference sequence). There are 13 residues in the CDR3. Study observations and caveats: No day 14 peak samples; only post-peak repertoires were characterized. Recipients of AZD1222 seropositive at baseline numbered only five or six. At 160-218 and 743-854, vaccine-associated CD4 TCRs were dominant, and they spanned spike.

The chain has TRBV19 and TRBJ1-4; D not certain. The material sequenced was peripheral blood, taken on day 0 of AZD1222 vaccination. This clonotype was obtained from an adult in good health. The CDR3 nucleotides read TGTGCCAGCAGCGACCTTAGAATGGAAAAACTGTTTTTT. It encodes CASSDLRMEKLFF. Drawing the rest from reference TRBV19 and TRBJ1-4, the complete variable domain is DGGITQSPKYLFRKEGQNVTLSCEQNLNHDAMYWYRQDPGQGLRLIYYSQIVNDFQKGDIAEGYSVSREKKESFPLTVTSAQKNPTAFYLCASSDLRMEKLFFGSGTQLSVL.